A selection of T cell receptor beta chains follows, all from one sample in a study of CD8+CD57+ T cells in acquired aplastic anemia. TCRdb processed the reads anew with MiXCR; each CDR3 protein has one entry. The sample shows hundreds of thousands of distinct CDR3 sequences, 65% to 80% of them seen only once. The sample was sorted CD4+, CD8+, or CD8+CD57+ T cells (not recorded which) from PBMCs. These receptors were taken from a human donor in good health, serving as a control. The CDR3 runs from the conserved cysteine through the conserved F or W. Each record gives: V gene, clone size, D gene, J gene, CDR3 DNA, CDR3 protein. The D gene is left open where the match is weak. Some rows have no size entry. The others give once, few or many, or a class for an expanded clone.

V gene: TRBV6-2/TRBV6-3; clone size: NA; D gene: NA; J gene: TRBJ1-1; CDR3 DNA: TGTGCCAGCAGTGGGTCTGGGATGACAGGAATGAACACTGAAGCTTTCTTT; CDR3 protein: CASSGSGMTGMNTEAFF
V gene: TRBV12-3/TRBV12-4; clone size: NA; D gene: TRBD2; J gene: TRBJ2-1; CDR3 DNA: TGTGCCAGCACTCCGACTAGCGGGAACAATGAGCAGTTCTTC; CDR3 protein: CASTPTSGNNEQFF
V gene: TRBV2; clone size: NA; D gene: NA; J gene: TRBJ2-5; CDR3 DNA: TGTGCCAGCAGTGAAGGGGGTAAGACCCAGTACTTC; CDR3 protein: CASSEGGKTQYF
V gene: TRBV20-1; clone size: NA; D gene: TRBD2; J gene: TRBJ2-1; CDR3 DNA: TGCAGTGCTAGCCCCGACAAGGCACTAGCGGGCCTCGACAATGAGCAGTTCTTC; CDR3 protein: CSASPDKALAGLDNEQFF
V gene: TRBV7-2; clone size: NA; D gene: TRBD1; J gene: TRBJ1-3; CDR3 DNA: TGTGCCAGCAGCGCCGCAGGGGGTGGCAACCAGCCCCATTTT; CDR3 protein: CASSAAGGGNQPHF
V gene: TRBV7-9; clone size: few; D gene: NA; J gene: TRBJ2-7; CDR3 DNA: TGTGCCAGCAGCTTCTCCCAAACCTACGAGCAGTACTTC; CDR3 protein: CASSFSQTYEQYF
V gene: TRBV19; clone size: once; D gene: NA; J gene: TRBJ1-6; CDR3 DNA: TGTGCCAGTAGTAACCCAGGCTCGCCCCTCCACTTT; CDR3 protein: CASSNPGSPLHF
V gene: TRBV19; clone size: few; D gene: NA; J gene: TRBJ2-1; CDR3 DNA: TGTGCCAGTAGCGGTACGATTGGCAATGAGCAGTTCTTC; CDR3 protein: CASSGTIGNEQFF
V gene: TRBV29-1; clone size: NA; D gene: NA; J gene: TRBJ2-1; CDR3 DNA: TGCAGCGCCCACGCCGTGGCAGGGGGGCGACAGTTCTTC; CDR3 protein: CSAHAVAGGRQFF
V gene: TRBV7-2; clone size: NA; D gene: TRBD1; J gene: TRBJ1-4; CDR3 DNA: TGTGCCAGCAGCTTACGCAGGGGGCAGAATGAAAAACTGTTTTTT; CDR3 protein: CASSLRRGQNEKLFF
V gene: TRBV24-1; clone size: NA; D gene: NA; J gene: TRBJ2-1; CDR3 DNA: TGTGCCACCAGTGGTACAGCACCGCAGGCCGATTACAATGAGCAGTTCTTC; CDR3 protein: CATSGTAPQADYNEQFF
V gene: TRBV29-1; clone size: many; D gene: NA; J gene: TRBJ1-4; CDR3 DNA: TGCAAGAGGGGCGCCGGAGATGAAAAACTGTTTTTT; CDR3 protein: CKRGAGDEKLFF
V gene: TRBV9; clone size: NA; D gene: NA; J gene: TRBJ1-1; CDR3 DNA: TGTGCCAGCAGCGTAGAGGGAGGGCAAGCCTTC; CDR3 protein: CASSVEGGQAF
V gene: TRBV12-3/TRBV12-4; clone size: NA; D gene: TRBD1; J gene: TRBJ2-7; CDR3 DNA: TGTGCCAGCAGTGCCCGGGACAGGGTCTACGAGCAGTACTTC; CDR3 protein: CASSARDRVYEQYF
V gene: TRBV10-1; clone size: few; D gene: TRBD1; J gene: TRBJ2-7; CDR3 DNA: TGCGCCAGCAGTGAGTGGACAGGGTCCTACGAGCAGTACTTC; CDR3 protein: CASSEWTGSYEQYF
V gene: TRBV19; clone size: once; D gene: TRBD1; J gene: TRBJ1-5; CDR3 DNA: TGTGCCAGTAGTTCGGGGACAGGGTCAGCCGAGCATTTT; CDR3 protein: CASSSGTGSAEHF
V gene: TRBV2; clone size: NA; D gene: TRBD1; J gene: TRBJ1-2; CDR3 DNA: TGTGCCAGCAGGTCAGGGGGCGGATATGATGGCTACACCTTC; CDR3 protein: CASRSGGGYDGYTF
V gene: TRBV7-9; clone size: NA; D gene: NA; J gene: TRBJ1-3; CDR3 DNA: TGTGCCAGCAGCGAGACAGGACCTGGAAACACCATATATTTT; CDR3 protein: CASSETGPGNTIYF
V gene: TRBV10-3; clone size: NA; D gene: TRBD2; J gene: TRBJ2-3; CDR3 DNA: TGTGCCATCAGTTATGCGCCCTCAGCGGGGGGGATCACAGATACGCAGTATTTT; CDR3 protein: CAISYAPSAGGITDTQYF
V gene: TRBV7-8; clone size: NA; D gene: TRBD1; J gene: TRBJ2-7; CDR3 DNA: TGTGCCAGCAGCCAGGGGGACCCGACCTTC; CDR3 protein: CASSQGDPTF
V gene: TRBV2; clone size: NA; D gene: TRBD1; J gene: TRBJ1-1; CDR3 DNA: TGTGCCAGCATCTCGACAGGGGGCATCAACGGCTACACCTTCTTT; CDR3 protein: CASISTGGINGYTFF
V gene: TRBV4-1; clone size: many; D gene: NA; J gene: TRBJ1-2; CDR3 DNA: TGCGCCAGCAGCCAAAGTCCAGGGAGGGATGGCTACACCTTC; CDR3 protein: CASSQSPGRDGYTF
V gene: TRBV20-1; clone size: NA; D gene: NA; J gene: TRBJ1-2; CDR3 DNA: TGCAGTGCACTTCACGCAACTAATGAAACCTTC; CDR3 protein: CSALHATNETF
V gene: TRBV19; clone size: NA; D gene: NA; J gene: TRBJ2-2; CDR3 DNA: TGTGCCAGTAGCCGACAAGGTGGGGTCACCGGGGAGCTGTTCTTC; CDR3 protein: CASSRQGGVTGELFF
V gene: TRBV20-1; clone size: many; D gene: NA; J gene: TRBJ1-2; CDR3 DNA: TGCAGTGCTAGTAGGGGGGAAGAGGGGGGAGTCTATGGCTACACCTTC; CDR3 protein: CSASRGEEGGVYGYTF
V gene: TRBV7-9; clone size: NA; D gene: NA; J gene: TRBJ1-5; CDR3 DNA: NA; CDR3 protein: CASNLFGDGAQHF
V gene: TRBV10-3; clone size: once; D gene: TRBD1; J gene: TRBJ1-2; CDR3 DNA: TGTGCCATCCGGGACAGCTATGGCTACACCTTC; CDR3 protein: CAIRDSYGYTF
V gene: TRBV7-8; clone size: NA; D gene: NA; J gene: TRBJ1-2; CDR3 DNA: TGTGCCAGCAGATCATGGACAGAGACGGGGGAGGGCCAGACCTTC; CDR3 protein: CASRSWTETGEGQTF
V gene: TRBV5-1; clone size: NA; D gene: TRBD1; J gene: TRBJ2-5; CDR3 DNA: TGCGCCAGCAGCTCCGGCCAGGGGGAATGTGAGACCCAGTACTTC; CDR3 protein: CASSSGQGECETQYF
V gene: TRBV10-3; clone size: NA; D gene: NA; J gene: TRBJ1-2; CDR3 DNA: TGTGCCATCAGTGAAGGGGGAGGCGTTGGCTACACCTTC; CDR3 protein: CAISEGGGVGYTF